This T cell receptor (beta chain) was captured by sequencing in a study of long-term antiretroviral therapy in people with HIV (dated by TCRdb to about 2022). About the study as a whole: Collection of the earliest samples took place about a decade ahead of the 2015 WHO recommendation for immediate ART, at a time when ART was typically delayed until CD4 counts fell. A retrospective serial study tested whether ART initiation and durable HIV suppression were associated with changes in peripheral blood TRB repertoire composition and diversity. A total of 192 cryopreserved PBMC samples were contributed to the cohort by 30 adults with confirmed HIV infection, with samples collected serially over a mean of roughly six years (range 1-12). About 35% of the 30 participants with HIV were female. No cross-contamination during QIAcube processing was seen in test extractions of a monoclonal T-cell line run alongside 33 polyclonal samples. Broader findings and caveats from the paper: Limited PBMC availability meant only the TCR beta chain was sequenced, without alpha chain pairing. Compared with controls, HIV repertoires had narrower CDR3 length ranges, and the network structure pointed to an antigen-experienced repertoire that shifted only slightly toward naive after ART. Inferences about post-ART repertoire changes were limited because no data were available on ART adherence, viral resistance or therapy changes. The samples span the years 2004 to 2017, and the ART regimens used may be less effective than current regimens. Expanded TRB clones identified before ART initiation dominated the repertoire at all time points, although this dominance fluctuated and declined in many PLHIV after ART. ART initiation was associated with a significant increase in TRB diversity, but diversity stayed significantly below transplant donor controls even after long-term ART. Because pre-ART samples had limited cell numbers, profiling was done on unsorted PBMC rather than on sorted CD4+ and CD8+ T cells.

The immunoSEQ hsTCRB v3.0 assay was used at survey level resolution to sequence the TRB variable region. The targeted TRB sequencing depth was roughly 40,000-55,000 T-cell genomes per sample. An Illumina MiSeq with a v3 150-cycle kit was used to sequence the pooled TRB libraries. As for the authors' bioinformatics: Repertoire analysis ran in R within a reproducible Nextflow workflow covering QC, data transformation and analysis. Custom analyses were implemented in LymphoSeq2, an R package for AIRR-Seq data exploration. A handful of samples yielding fewer than 5000 total TRB sequences were excluded, leaving more than 150 analyzed HIV repertoires. Among the roughly 190 retained HIV repertoires, under 65 were collected before ART initiation and roughly 130 after ART initiation. Each repertoire was downsampled to 5000 TRB nucleotide sequences, and summary statistics were averaged across 100 downsampling iterations. The analysis kept only TRB sequences whose CDR3 regions were at least seven amino acids long. Two measures captured diversity: a Shannon entropy-derived clonality score and the Gini coefficient. Repertoire networks linked the top 5000 CDR3 amino acid sequences whenever two sequences differed by an edit distance of one. For TRB CDR3 amino acid sequences, antigen specificity groups and MHC restriction were predicted with GLIPH2. To flag known CMV, EBV, HIV or tissue antigen associations, CDR3 amino acid sequences were matched against VDJdb and McPAS-TCR. Pre-ART, post-ART and control groups were compared with Wilcoxon signed-rank tests and Holm-Bonferroni correction. The table was pulled from immuneACCESS by TCRdb, which kept in-frame rearrangements only. Such tables lose some clones; where checked, under half of the loss comes from unresolved V genes, and the rest has no known cause. For V, J and clone size, that table is used; D and trimming come from the DNA. Present in this sample are tens of thousands of clones, approximately 83% of which were seen just once. Clones ranked in the top ten supply more than 8% of the sample.

The CDR3 holds 15 amino acids from the cysteine to the phenylalanine. The retained sequence is limited to the CDR3, 45 bases, with the frame set at the first base. In the germline V gene, CDR1 corresponds to WSHSY and CDR2 to SAAADI. The V end loses 7 bases and the J end loses 2 bases, and a stretch of 17 bases separates them. Points on this clone: Its specific antigen is unknown. Base qualities are not at hand, and no much larger clone is one base apart.

Participants were included only if at least one PBMC sample before ART initiation and at least two post-ART samples were available. Treatment was received in the United States of America by all participants with HIV. Before DNA extraction, cryopreserved samples containing about 0.9-11 million PBMC were thawed and washed. At the time of the earliest PBMC sample for each participant with HIV, ages ranged from roughly 20 to 54 years. Each participant contributed PBMC samples from 1-4 timepoints before ART initiation and 2-8 timepoints after ART initiation, with a median of 7 samples. For every participant, serial HIV viral load, CD4+ T-cell count, ART history and demographic data were obtained. Genomic DNA was extracted from unsorted PBMC with a Qiagen kit on a QIAcube, with processing performed in batches of 12 samples.

This sequence uses TRBV10-2 and TRBJ1-2; the D gene assignment is ambiguous. Sample: unsorted PBMCs, taken 2.8 years after starting antiretroviral therapy. The receptor comes from a man aged 30-40 years with HIV. The nucleotide sequence is given as TGCGCCAGCAATTGGGGAACTGGCTCAAACTATGGCTACACCTTC. Its amino acids are CASNWGTGSNYGYTF.